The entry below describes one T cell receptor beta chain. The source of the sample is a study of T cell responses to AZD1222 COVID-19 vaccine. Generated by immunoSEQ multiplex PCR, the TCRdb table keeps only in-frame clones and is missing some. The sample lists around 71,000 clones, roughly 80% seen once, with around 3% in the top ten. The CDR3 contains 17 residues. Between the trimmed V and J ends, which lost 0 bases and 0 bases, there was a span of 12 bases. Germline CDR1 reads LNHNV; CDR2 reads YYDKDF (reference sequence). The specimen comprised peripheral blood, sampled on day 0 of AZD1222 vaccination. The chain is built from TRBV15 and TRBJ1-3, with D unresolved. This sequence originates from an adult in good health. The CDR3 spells CATSRDRVGPSGNTIYF. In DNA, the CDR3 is TGTGCCACCAGCAGAGATCGGGTCGGACCCTCTGGAAACACCATATATTTT.